These 12 T cell receptor beta chains were all obtained from the same sample, sequenced in a study of blood T cell repertoires in COVID-19. Assay: immunoSEQ multiplex PCR; the TCRdb copy retains only in-frame clones and omits some. The sample carries under 150,000 clones, around 85% recorded once. The material sequenced was peripheral blood. The origin of the receptors is a woman between 45 and 65 years old who had recovered from COVID-19.

This clone has just a few counts. V usage is TRBV6-4 and J usage is TRBJ1-2, with TRBD1 as a possible D gene (6 bases). V lost 8 bases and J lost 14, with 24 bases in between. CDR3 size: 13 residues. Per the germline V gene, CDR1 is MRHNA and CDR2 is SNTAGT. Here the CDR3 DNA reads TGTGCCAGCTCCCCGGATAGGGGGGGCGCATTAACCTTC. Its translation is CASSPDRGGALTF.

This clone was seen once. This sequence joins TRBV5-5 and TRBJ2-6; possibly TRBD1 for D (6 bases). Germline V gene data show CDR1 as SGHKS and CDR2 as YYEKEE (reference sequence). The CDR3 contains 18 residues. The V gene lost 2 bases and the J gene lost 2 bases, with 17 bases spanning the gap. CDR3 DNA: TGTGCCAGCAGCTTCCGAGGACAGCTTTCTCCTGGGGCCAACGTCCTGACTTTC. Protein product: CASSFRGQLSPGANVLTF.

This clone has just one count. The chain combines TRBV4-1 with TRBJ2-7; TRBD1 might be the D (6 bases). Germline V gene data show CDR1 as MGHRA and CDR2 as YSYEKL. The CDR3 runs 14 residues. V was clipped by 1 base and J by 6 bases, with 13 bases between them. The CDR3 DNA is TGCGCCAGCAGCCAAGCTCAGGGGTTGCGCGAGCAGTACTTC. The encoded protein is CASSQAQGLREQYF.

J is TRBJ2-3 and V is TRBV5-1; D remains ambiguous. The CDR3 is 13 amino acids. Trimming pared 3 bases from V and 6 bases from J, leaving 11 bases between. Germline CDR1 reads SGHRS; CDR2 reads YFSETQ. The CDR3 DNA follows: TGCGCCAGCAGCTCCCCCCCCTTGGATACGCAGTATTTT. Translated, it gives CASSSPPLDTQYF.

The V gene is TRBV7-2, the J gene TRBJ1-4; TRBD1 matches at 9 bases. The germline gives CDR1 SGHTA, CDR2 FQGNSA. Losses at the gene ends were 5 bases for V and 6 bases for J; bases not matched to a gene: 4. The CDR3 extends over 14 amino acids. In nucleotides, the CDR3 is TGTGCCAGCAGCGATACAGGGGGCGATGAAAAACTGTTTTTT. This sequence encodes CASSDTGGDEKLFF.

This sequence joins TRBV19 and TRBJ2-7; 11 bases line up with TRBD2. The CDR3 is 16 residues long. In germline, CDR1 is LNHDA, CDR2 SQIVND (reference sequence). Losses at the gene ends were 4 bases for V and 3 bases for J; bases not matched to a gene: 8. The CDR3 here is CASSNLLAGVYYEQYF. The CDR3 nucleotides read TGTGCCAGTAGTAACCTACTAGCGGGGGTTTACTACGAGCAGTACTTC.

The rearrangement uses TRBV7-9 and TRBJ1-1; TRBD1 matches 8 bases. In germline, CDR1 is SEHNR, CDR2 FQNEAQ (reference sequence). CDR3 length: 13 amino acids. With 2 bases clipped from V and 10 bases from J, the junction kept 6 bases outside the gene matches. The chain's CDR3 is CASSLSGGSGAFF. CDR3 nucleotides: TGTGCCAGCAGCTTATCAGGGGGCTCGGGAGCTTTCTTT.

The chain couples TRBV11-3 to TRBJ2-5, with D possibly being TRBD2 (6 bases). The CDR3 is 15 amino acids. Trimming removed 6 bases at V and 4 bases at J, with 18 bases between. Germline V gene data show CDR1 as SGHNT and CDR2 as YENEEA. Here the CDR3 DNA reads TGTGCCAGCAGTCCACCGGGACTCTACTCAGAGACCCAGTACTTC. Translating gives CASSPPGLYSETQYF.

The chain links TRBV4-1 to TRBJ2-5; 9 nucleotides match TRBD2. There are 17 residues in the CDR3. V dropped 4 bases and J dropped 9; count of bases not matched to a gene: 18. In germline, CDR1 is MGHRA, CDR2 YSYEKL. The CDR3 loop is CASSLNRGGGDLRAQYF. CDR3 DNA sequence: TGCGCCAGCAGCCTCAACCGGGGCGGGGGGGACCTTAGGGCCCAGTACTTC.

This rearrangement joins TRBV6-2 or TRBV6-3 to TRBJ2-1; D unresolved. Germline V gives CDR1 MNHEY, CDR2 SVGEGT. The V end was cut by 6 bases, the J end by 9 bases, with 12 bases between. There are 12 residues in the CDR3. The CDR3: CASSLRAGEQFF. The CDR3 region has the DNA TGTGCCAGCAGCCTCCGAGCTGGTGAGCAGTTCTTC.

The chain recombines TRBV6-2 or TRBV6-3 with TRBJ2-1, with TRBD2 matching over 10 bases. Trimming cost V 3 bases and J 5 bases; bases outside gene matches: 7. This CDR3 region has 16 residues. CDR1 and CDR2 (germline): MNHEY, SVGEGT. The CDR3 bases are TGTGCCAGCAGTTATACAGCGGGAGGGCCGGACAATGAGCAGTTCTTC. This sequence encodes CASSYTAGGPDNEQFF.

This chain connects TRBV6-5 to TRBJ2-1, with D tentatively TRBD1 (6 bases). The CDR3 length is 12 residues. The V and J ends lost 5 bases and 7 bases respectively, with 9 bases between them. The germline gives CDR1 MNHEY, CDR2 SVGAGI. CDR3 sequence reads: CASSRTANEQFF. The CDR3 DNA follows: TGTGCCAGCAGTCGGACAGCGAATGAGCAGTTCTTC.